Listed below are T cell receptor beta chains from one sample, sequenced in a study of CD8 T cells in Susac syndrome. MiXCR was run by TCRdb on the immunoSEQ multiplex PCR reads, yielding one entry per CDR3 protein. This sample yields around 160,000 distinct CDR3 sequences, of which approximately 93% are seen a single time; almost 0.095% belongs to the top ten. Sequenced material: CD4+ T cells from PBMCs. These receptors originate from a human donor with multiple sclerosis. Both conserved end residues are part of each CDR3. Each record gives: CDR3 DNA, CDR3 protein, D gene, CDR3 length, J gene, clone size, V gene. D genes are given only for firm matches. The size entry is marked missing in some rows and otherwise reads once, few, many or a size class.

DNA: TGTGCCAGCAGCCAAAGACGGCAAGTCACAGAAAAACTGTTTTTT; CDR3: CASSQRRQVTEKLFF; D: NA; length: 15; J: TRBJ1-4; size: NA; V: TRBV11-2
DNA: TGCAGTGCTAGCCATCTGAGACTGGGGATGAACACTGAAGCTTTCTTT; CDR3: CSASHLRLGMNTEAFF; D: NA; length: 16; J: TRBJ1-1; size: NA; V: TRBV20-1
DNA: TGTGCCAGCAGGGGGCCGGGCGGGAGAACCTACGAGCAGTACTTC; CDR3: CASRGPGGRTYEQYF; D: TRBD2; length: 15; J: TRBJ2-7; size: NA; V: TRBV12-3/TRBV12-4
DNA: TGTGCCACCAGCTCTGGGCCCGGGGAGCTGTTTTTT; CDR3: CATSSGPGELFF; D: NA; length: 12; J: TRBJ2-2; size: NA; V: TRBV15
DNA: TGTGCCAGCAGTAAGGGGGCAGGCACTGAAGCTTTCTTT; CDR3: CASSKGAGTEAFF; D: TRBD1; length: 13; J: TRBJ1-1; size: once; V: TRBV6-2/TRBV6-3
DNA: TGTGCCAGCAGCCAAGGTGGGGCGGGTAACACTGAAGCTTTCTTT; CDR3: CASSQGGAGNTEAFF; D: NA; length: 15; J: TRBJ1-1; size: NA; V: TRBV3-1
DNA: TGTGCCAGTACCGATCCCGGCTCCCGGGGGGCCAACGTCCTGACTTTC; CDR3: CASTDPGSRGANVLTF; D: NA; length: 16; J: TRBJ2-6; size: NA; V: TRBV19
DNA: TGTGCCAGCAGCTTGAACAGGGGAGGCTACACCTTC; CDR3: CASSLNRGGYTF; D: TRBD1; length: 12; J: TRBJ1-2; size: NA; V: TRBV7-9
DNA: TGTGCCAGCCCAAAGTCGGGGGTCCGGGCAGGGGGTTCCTACGAGCAGTACTTC; CDR3: CASPKSGVRAGGSYEQYF; D: NA; length: 18; J: TRBJ2-7; size: NA; V: TRBV5-8
DNA: TGTGCCTGGTCTGGACGAGGAAAACTGTTTTTT; CDR3: CAWSGRGKLFF; D: NA; length: 11; J: TRBJ1-4; size: NA; V: TRBV30
DNA: TGTGCCAGTAATAGACAGTTAATGGATCAGCCCCAGCATTTT; CDR3: CASNRQLMDQPQHF; D: NA; length: 14; J: TRBJ1-5; size: NA; V: TRBV19
DNA: TGCAGCGTTGATAGACAGTTCTCGGGGGACGAAGCTTTCTTT; CDR3: CSVDRQFSGDEAFF; D: NA; length: 14; J: TRBJ1-1; size: NA; V: TRBV29-1
DNA: TGTGCCAGCAGCCCGAGGTATGGTGAGCAGTTCTTC; CDR3: CASSPRYGEQFF; D: NA; length: 12; J: TRBJ2-1; size: NA; V: TRBV3-1
DNA: TGTGCCAGCAGCTTGGGGAATTCTGCCACCGGGGAGCTGTTTTTT; CDR3: CASSLGNSATGELFF; D: NA; length: 15; J: TRBJ2-2; size: NA; V: TRBV7-9
DNA: TGTGCCAGCAGCGTGTGGGAGGGGAGGGAGGAGACCCAGTACTTC; CDR3: CASSVWEGREETQYF; D: TRBD2; length: 15; J: TRBJ2-5; size: once; V: TRBV9
DNA: TGTGCCATCCACTCCGGGTTAGCAGAGACCCAGTACTTC; CDR3: CAIHSGLAETQYF; D: NA; length: 13; J: TRBJ2-5; size: NA; V: TRBV10-3
DNA: TGTGCCAGCAGCTTTAGGGGGGGACTTAATGAAAAACTGTTTTTT; CDR3: CASSFRGGLNEKLFF; D: NA; length: 15; J: TRBJ1-4; size: once; V: TRBV7-8
DNA: TGTGCCAGCAGCTCGGAGACTAGCGGGAGTGTGGATGAGCAGTTCTTC; CDR3: CASSSETSGSVDEQFF; D: TRBD2; length: 16; J: TRBJ2-1; size: once; V: TRBV5-6
DNA: TGTGCCACCTCGGGACTAGCGAACACCGGGGAGCTGTTTTTT; CDR3: CATSGLANTGELFF; D: TRBD2; length: 14; J: TRBJ2-2; size: NA; V: TRBV24-1
DNA: TGTGCCAGCAGCCGGAGAGGGGGCAATTACTACGAGCAGTACTTC; CDR3: CASSRRGGNYYEQYF; D: TRBD1; length: 15; J: TRBJ2-7; size: NA; V: TRBV14
DNA: TGCAGTGCTAGAGGCGGGACAGGTCTCTTCGAGCAGTACTTC; CDR3: CSARGGTGLFEQYF; D: TRBD1; length: 14; J: TRBJ2-7; size: NA; V: TRBV20-1
DNA: TGCAGTGCTAGAGTCCAGGGGGAGCTGTTTTTT; CDR3: CSARVQGELFF; D: NA; length: 11; J: TRBJ2-2; size: NA; V: TRBV20-1
DNA: TGTGCCAGCAGTTACTCGAGGGGGACTGGGAGCAATCAGCCCCAGCATTTT; CDR3: CASSYSRGTGSNQPQHF; D: NA; length: 17; J: TRBJ1-5; size: NA; V: TRBV6-2/TRBV6-3
DNA: TGTGCCAGCGCGGGAGCCAATTTAGAGACCCAGTACTTC; CDR3: CASAGANLETQYF; D: TRBD2; length: 13; J: TRBJ2-5; size: NA; V: TRBV6-5
DNA: TGCAGTGCTAGCCTGGGCAGATCCTACGAGCAGTACTTC; CDR3: CSASLGRSYEQYF; D: NA; length: 13; J: TRBJ2-7; size: NA; V: TRBV20-1
DNA: TGTGCCAGCAGCTCACTTAGACAGGCCTTCACAGATACGCAGTATTTT; CDR3: CASSSLRQAFTDTQYF; D: NA; length: 16; J: TRBJ2-3; size: once; V: TRBV14
DNA: TGTGCCAGCAGCCTGCGGACGGACCTTGTCTATGGCTACACCTTC; CDR3: CASSLRTDLVYGYTF; D: NA; length: 15; J: TRBJ1-2; size: NA; V: TRBV7-8
DNA: TGCAGCGTTGAAGGACGGGACAGACACACAGATACGCAGTATTTT; CDR3: CSVEGRDRHTDTQYF; D: TRBD1; length: 15; J: TRBJ2-3; size: NA; V: TRBV29-1
DNA: TGCAGCGCTACCCATAGTTTGAACACCGGGGAGCTGTTTTTT; CDR3: CSATHSLNTGELFF; D: NA; length: 14; J: TRBJ2-2; size: NA; V: TRBV29-1
DNA: TGTGCCAGCAGCTCACGTGGGGCCCAGGTCTATGGCTACACCTTC; CDR3: CASSSRGAQVYGYTF; D: NA; length: 15; J: TRBJ1-2; size: NA; V: TRBV11-1
DNA: TGCAGTGCCGTCGGGAACTCTGGGGCCAACGTCCTGACTTTC; CDR3: CSAVGNSGANVLTF; D: NA; length: 14; J: TRBJ2-6; size: NA; V: TRBV20-1
DNA: TGTGCCAGCAGCCCCGGGACTACCGCCGACGAGCAGTACTTC; CDR3: CASSPGTTADEQYF; D: TRBD2; length: 14; J: TRBJ2-7; size: NA; V: TRBV6-2/TRBV6-3
DNA: TGTGCCAGCAGCCCACACGGTAGCGGGAGAGGTAATGAGCAGTTCTTC; CDR3: CASSPHGSGRGNEQFF; D: TRBD2; length: 16; J: TRBJ2-1; size: NA; V: TRBV6-2/TRBV6-3
DNA: TGCGCCAGCAGCCAAGATCCCAAGGCAACCGAGCAGTACTTC; CDR3: CASSQDPKATEQYF; D: NA; length: 14; J: TRBJ2-7; size: NA; V: TRBV4-1